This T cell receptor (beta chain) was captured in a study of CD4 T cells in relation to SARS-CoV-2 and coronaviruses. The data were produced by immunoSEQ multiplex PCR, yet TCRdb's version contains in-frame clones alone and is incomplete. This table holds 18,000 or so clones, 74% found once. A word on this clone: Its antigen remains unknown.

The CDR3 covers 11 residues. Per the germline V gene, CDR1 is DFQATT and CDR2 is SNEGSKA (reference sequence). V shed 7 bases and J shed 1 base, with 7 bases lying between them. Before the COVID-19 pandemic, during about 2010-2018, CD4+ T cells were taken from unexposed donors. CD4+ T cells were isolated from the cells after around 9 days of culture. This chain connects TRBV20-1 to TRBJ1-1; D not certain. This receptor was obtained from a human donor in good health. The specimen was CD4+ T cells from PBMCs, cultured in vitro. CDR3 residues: CSGSANTEAFF. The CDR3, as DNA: TGCAGTGGCTCAGCGAACACTGAAGCTTTCTTT.